Listed below are T cell receptor beta chains from one sample, sequenced in a study of T-cell reconstitution after alpha-beta-depleted transplantation in children. TCRdb analysed the PCR reads with MiXCR anew, one entry per CDR3 protein. The sample has 250,000 to 300,000 distinct CDR3 sequences, 6.5% to 9% seen once; the top ten hold approximately 9.6%. The sample here was peripheral blood, taken 360 days after TCRalphabeta/CD19-depleted stem cell transplant. The source of these receptors is a female patient between 2 and 15 years old who had a stem cell transplant for Fanconi anemia, so the T cells may come from the graft donor. Each CDR3 is given with its conserved first and last residue. A D gene is named only where the DNA matches it firmly. Size is omitted from some rows. Given values are once, few, many or a class for expanded clones.

clone_size j_call v_call d_call cdr3_nt cdr3_aa
many TRBJ2-1 TRBV2 . TGTGCCAGCAGACTCCTAGTAAACTCCTACAATGAGCAGTTCTTC CASRLLVNSYNEQFF
few TRBJ1-1 TRBV6-1 TRBD1 TGTGCCAGCAGCCCAGCGGACAGGGAGAACACTGAAGCTTTCTTT CASSPADRENTEAFF
many TRBJ1-2 TRBV5-1 . TGCGCCAGCAGCTTAGACAGCTCCCGAGGCTACACCTTC CASSLDSSRGYTF
many TRBJ2-3 TRBV5-1 TRBD1 TGCGCCAGCAGCCCTAGACCCAGACAGGGGGGAGATACGCAGTATTTT CASSPRPRQGGDTQYF
. TRBJ2-5 TRBV15 . TGTGCCACCAGCAGAGGGACGGTCCAAGAGACCCAGTACTTC CATSRGTVQETQYF
many TRBJ2-3 TRBV29-1 . TGCAGCGTTGATGAGGCGGATACGCAGTATTTT CSVDEADTQYF
. TRBJ2-7 TRBV3-1 TRBD2 TGTGCCAGCAGCCAATACTTCGGGACTAGCGGAGACGAGCAGTACTTC CASSQYFGTSGDEQYF
many TRBJ2-5 TRBV5-1 . TGCGCCAGCAGCACACCCGGATCCCTTATTCAAGAGACCCAGTACTTC CASSTPGSLIQETQYF
many TRBJ1-1 TRBV3-1 . TGTGCCAGCAGCCAAACGTCACCAGGGAAAGGGTACACTGAAGCTTTCTTT CASSQTSPGKGYTEAFF
. TRBJ2-7 TRBV20-1 . TGCAGTGTCTCGGCGGGCGCCTCCTACGAGCAGTACTTC CSVSAGASYEQYF
many TRBJ2-2 TRBV12-3/TRBV12-4 . TGTGCCAGCAGTCCACTGAACACCGGGGAGCTGTTTTTT CASSPLNTGELFF
. TRBJ2-5 TRBV18 . TGTGCCAGCTCACAATACAGGGAAGAGACCCAGTACTTC CASSQYREETQYF
few TRBJ1-1 TRBV5-1 . TGCGCCAGCAGCTTGGTGTCCCAGGGGCTGAACACTGAAGCTTTCTTT CASSLVSQGLNTEAFF
. TRBJ2-6 TRBV2 . TGTGCCAGCGAGGGGAGAACTGGGGCCAACGTCCTGACTTTC CASEGRTGANVLTF
. TRBJ2-7 TRBV18 TRBD2 TGTGCCAGCTCCATTCTCGGACTAGCGGGAGAATACGAGCAGTACTTC CASSILGLAGEYEQYF
. TRBJ1-2 TRBV6-1 TRBD1 TGTGCCAGCAGTGAACTGGGACAGGGGTATGGCTACACCTTC CASSELGQGYGYTF
few TRBJ2-2 TRBV28 . TGTGCCAGCAGTTTATGGCGGGGGCTGAACACCGGGGAGCTGTTTTTT CASSLWRGLNTGELFF
many TRBJ2-1 TRBV7-3 . TGTGCCAGCAGCTTAGTCAGGGGAGGTGAGCAGTTCTTC CASSLVRGGEQFF
many TRBJ1-1 TRBV12-3/TRBV12-4 . TGTGCCAGCAGTCCATTCATGAACACTGAAGCTTTCTTT CASSPFMNTEAFF
many TRBJ2-3 TRBV9 . TGTGCCAGCAGCCATCCAATTAGCGAGGGAAACACAGATACGCAGTATTTT CASSHPISEGNTDTQYF
many TRBJ2-2 TRBV5-5 TRBD1 TGTGCCAGCAGCTTGTTGACAGGGCCCGGGGAGCTGTTTTTT CASSLLTGPGELFF
. TRBJ1-2 TRBV12-3/TRBV12-4 TRBD1 TGTGCCAGCAGGACAGGGGGCGCCCCGGGTGGCTACACCTTC CASRTGGAPGGYTF
many TRBJ2-5 TRBV29-1 TRBD1 TGCAGCGTTGAAGGGCAGGGGGTCCAAGAGACCCAGTACTTC CSVEGQGVQETQYF
few TRBJ1-3 TRBV6-5 . TGTGCCAGCAGTTATTCTGACAGGGGAAACACCATATATTTT CASSYSDRGNTIYF